This T cell receptor beta chain is drawn from a study of low-dose radiotherapy and immunotherapy resistance in tumors. V lost 8 bases and J lost 3, with 20 bases in between. The CDR3 consists of 15 residues. Both a constant-region primer and a V-primer adapter served to amplify TCRs across roughly 21 PCR cycles. In vitro transcription amplified the mRNA that had been isolated. TCRdb reprocessed the reads via MiXCR and lists one record per CDR3 protein. The data show some 52,000 distinct CDR3 sequences, with approximately 33% seen just once and approximately 7.6% held by the top ten. Time point indicated: after trial treatment. The treatment was: LDRT plus nivolumab, ipilimumab, low-dose cyclophosphamide and aspirin (RACIN trial).

The receptor was isolated from a male donor with rectosigmoid adenocarcinoma. This specimen consisted of PBMCs, obtained after low-dose radiotherapy plus immunotherapy. V usage is TRBV12-3 or TRBV12-4 and J usage is TRBJ2-7; TRBD2 might be the D (6 bases). Here the CDR3 DNA reads TGTGCCAGCGGTGCAAGACTAGTCCCGGGCTACGAGCAGTACTTC. Its translation: CASGARLVPGYEQYF.